The rows below give T cell receptor beta chains drawn from one sample of a study of blood T cell repertoires in COVID-19. Profiled with immunoSEQ multiplex PCR; TCRdb holds only in-frame clones, not every one. The sample lists 20,000 to 25,000 clones, approximately 91% occurring once. Sequenced input: peripheral blood. These receptors were taken from a woman aged 70-85 years with active COVID-19. The CDR3 runs from the conserved cysteine through the conserved F or W. The order of the fields is V gene, J gene, D gene, clone size, CDR3 protein, CDR3 DNA. D genes are given only for firm matches. Rows may omit the clone size; those that give it use once, few, many or a size class.

v_gene: TRBV6-2/TRBV6-3; j_gene: TRBJ2-3; d_gene: -; abundance: -; CDR3aa: CASSQGYGSDTQYF; CDR3nt: TGTGCCAGCAGCCAGGGGTATGGGTCAGATACGCAGTATTTT
v_gene: TRBV18; j_gene: TRBJ1-1; d_gene: -; abundance: -; CDR3aa: CASSPNPDMNTEAFF; CDR3nt: TGTGCCAGCTCACCAAATCCAGATATGAACACTGAAGCTTTCTTT
v_gene: TRBV28; j_gene: TRBJ1-4; d_gene: -; abundance: -; CDR3aa: CASSPAGATNEKLFF; CDR3nt: TGTGCCAGCAGTCCCGCCGGGGCAACTAATGAAAAACTGTTTTTT
v_gene: TRBV19; j_gene: TRBJ2-7; d_gene: TRBD2; abundance: -; CDR3aa: CASSRGLGIYEQYF; CDR3nt: TGTGCCAGTAGTAGGGGACTAGGGATCTACGAGCAGTACTTC
v_gene: TRBV5-4; j_gene: TRBJ2-7; d_gene: TRBD2; abundance: -; CDR3aa: CASSWGREEQYF; CDR3nt: TGTGCCAGCAGCTGGGGGAGGGAAGAGCAGTACTTC
v_gene: TRBV7-9; j_gene: TRBJ1-2; d_gene: TRBD1; abundance: -; CDR3aa: CASSLRRDRGRDGYTF; CDR3nt: TGTGCCAGCAGCTTACGCCGGGACAGGGGAAGGGATGGCTACACCTTC
v_gene: TRBV29-1; j_gene: TRBJ1-1; d_gene: -; abundance: -; CDR3aa: CSVAGDTEAFF; CDR3nt: TGCAGCGTTGCAGGGGACACTGAAGCTTTCTTT
v_gene: TRBV11-2; j_gene: TRBJ2-7; d_gene: -; abundance: -; CDR3aa: CASSLAVRGEQYF; CDR3nt: TGTGCCAGCAGCTTAGCAGTCCGGGGGGAGCAGTACTTC
v_gene: TRBV7-2; j_gene: TRBJ2-7; d_gene: TRBD2; abundance: -; CDR3aa: CASSLGTSGRAYEQYF; CDR3nt: TGTGCCAGCAGCTTAGGGACTAGCGGGAGGGCCTACGAGCAGTACTTC
v_gene: TRBV7-2; j_gene: TRBJ1-1; d_gene: -; abundance: -; CDR3aa: CASSLDSPREAFF; CDR3nt: TGTGCCAGCAGCTTAGACAGCCCACGAGAAGCTTTCTTT
v_gene: TRBV5-8; j_gene: TRBJ2-1; d_gene: -; abundance: -; CDR3aa: CASSSGLSSYNEQFF; CDR3nt: TGTGCCAGCAGCTCCGGACTGAGCTCCTACAATGAGCAGTTCTTC
v_gene: TRBV2; j_gene: TRBJ1-5; d_gene: -; abundance: -; CDR3aa: CASSLQGRNQPQHF; CDR3nt: TGTGCCAGCAGTTTACAGGGCCGCAATCAGCCCCAGCATTTT
v_gene: TRBV7-2; j_gene: TRBJ2-7; d_gene: TRBD1; abundance: -; CDR3aa: CASSLAIGAGGPYEQYF; CDR3nt: TGTGCCAGCAGCTTAGCGATCGGTGCAGGGGGCCCCTACGAGCAGTACTTC
v_gene: TRBV19; j_gene: TRBJ2-7; d_gene: -; abundance: -; CDR3aa: CASSALAGYSYEQYF; CDR3nt: TGTGCCAGTAGTGCGCTGGCAGGGTATAGCTACGAGCAGTACTTC
v_gene: TRBV29-1; j_gene: TRBJ2-2; d_gene: TRBD2; abundance: -; CDR3aa: CSVLGLAGANTGELFF; CDR3nt: TGCAGCGTCCTGGGACTAGCGGGAGCGAACACCGGGGAGCTGTTTTTT
v_gene: TRBV5-8; j_gene: TRBJ1-1; d_gene: -; abundance: -; CDR3aa: CASSLGGGTGRRNTEAFF; CDR3nt: TGTGCCAGCAGCCTTGGGGGAGGAACAGGCCGGCGGAACACTGAAGCTTTCTTT
v_gene: TRBV7-2; j_gene: TRBJ2-6; d_gene: -; abundance: -; CDR3aa: CASSFSPTASGANVLTF; CDR3nt: TGTGCCAGCAGCTTCAGCCCGACAGCATCGGGGGCCAACGTCCTGACTTTC
v_gene: TRBV5-4; j_gene: TRBJ1-1; d_gene: -; abundance: few; CDR3aa: CASSPTQVNTEAFF; CDR3nt: TGTGCCAGCAGCCCCACTCAAGTGAACACTGAAGCTTTCTTT
v_gene: TRBV6-1; j_gene: TRBJ2-2; d_gene: -; abundance: few; CDR3aa: CASSEGYPTGELFF; CDR3nt: TGTGCCAGCAGTGAAGGCTACCCCACCGGGGAGCTGTTTTTT
v_gene: TRBV27; j_gene: TRBJ1-6; d_gene: -; abundance: -; CDR3aa: CASSLRGSNSPLHF; CDR3nt: TGTGCCAGCAGTTTACGAGGGAGCAATTCACCCCTCCACTTT
v_gene: TRBV28; j_gene: TRBJ1-2; d_gene: TRBD1; abundance: once; CDR3aa: CASSLTGGRGYTF; CDR3nt: TGTGCCAGCAGTTTAACAGGGGGGAGAGGCTACACCTTC
v_gene: TRBV27; j_gene: TRBJ1-1; d_gene: -; abundance: -; CDR3aa: CASSRKFRQVNTEAFF; CDR3nt: TGTGCCAGCAGTCGTAAATTCAGACAGGTGAACACTGAAGCTTTCTTT
v_gene: TRBV12-5; j_gene: TRBJ1-2; d_gene: -; abundance: -; CDR3aa: CASGLSGGGYTF; CDR3nt: TGTGCTAGTGGTTTGAGCGGGGGTGGCTACACCTTC
v_gene: TRBV30; j_gene: TRBJ2-1; d_gene: TRBD2; abundance: -; CDR3aa: CAWTSSGTHNEQFF; CDR3nt: TGTGCCTGGACCTCTAGCGGGACCCACAATGAGCAGTTCTTC
v_gene: TRBV7-2; j_gene: TRBJ2-7; d_gene: -; abundance: -; CDR3aa: CASSFFNSYEQYF; CDR3nt: TGTGCCAGCAGCTTCTTTAACTCCTACGAGCAGTACTTC
v_gene: TRBV10-3; j_gene: TRBJ2-7; d_gene: -; abundance: -; CDR3aa: CAISEVRVVNREQYF; CDR3nt: TGTGCCATCAGTGAAGTCAGGGTCGTCAACAGGGAGCAGTACTTC
v_gene: TRBV6-6; j_gene: TRBJ1-4; d_gene: -; abundance: -; CDR3aa: CASSYRQGLLFF; CDR3nt: TGTGCCAGCAGTTACCGTCAGGGTCTTCTGTTTTTT
v_gene: TRBV19; j_gene: TRBJ1-5; d_gene: -; abundance: -; CDR3aa: CASQGGGTRHSNQPQHF; CDR3nt: TGTGCCAGCCAAGGGGGGGGGACACGCCATAGCAATCAGCCCCAGCATTTT
v_gene: TRBV5-1; j_gene: TRBJ2-2; d_gene: -; abundance: -; CDR3aa: CASSFYRGELFF; CDR3nt: TGCGCCAGCAGCTTTTATCGCGGGGAGCTGTTTTTT
v_gene: TRBV7-8; j_gene: TRBJ2-7; d_gene: -; abundance: -; CDR3aa: CASSLVVSREQYF; CDR3nt: TGTGCCAGCAGCTTAGTAGTATCCCGCGAGCAGTACTTC
v_gene: TRBV9; j_gene: TRBJ2-1; d_gene: -; abundance: -; CDR3aa: CASSVEGGQVVWYEQFF; CDR3nt: TGTGCCAGCAGCGTAGAGGGAGGACAGGTCGTATGGTATGAGCAGTTCTTC
v_gene: TRBV6-5; j_gene: TRBJ2-7; d_gene: TRBD2; abundance: -; CDR3aa: CASSPGGRRTYEQYF; CDR3nt: TGTGCCAGCAGTCCGGGAGGCCGACGGACCTACGAGCAGTACTTC
v_gene: TRBV15; j_gene: TRBJ2-5; d_gene: TRBD1; abundance: once; CDR3aa: CATSREQGNRETQYF; CDR3nt: TGTGCCACCAGCAGAGAACAGGGGAACCGAGAGACCCAGTACTTC
v_gene: TRBV7-9; j_gene: TRBJ2-6; d_gene: -; abundance: -; CDR3aa: CASTPRTHPTKHLSGANVLTF; CDR3nt: TGTGCCAGCACCCCGCGGACTCACCCGACTAAGCATCTCTCTGGGGCCAACGTCCTGACTTTC
v_gene: TRBV6-2/TRBV6-3; j_gene: TRBJ2-7; d_gene: TRBD2; abundance: -; CDR3aa: CASSWSGSYEQYF; CDR3nt: TGTGCCAGCAGTTGGAGCGGGAGCTACGAGCAGTACTTC
v_gene: TRBV2; j_gene: TRBJ1-6; d_gene: TRBD1; abundance: -; CDR3aa: CARATGPYNSPLHF; CDR3nt: TGTGCCAGAGCGACAGGGCCCTATAATTCACCCCTCCACTTT
v_gene: TRBV4-1; j_gene: TRBJ2-1; d_gene: TRBD2; abundance: few; CDR3aa: CASSQDIGTRNEQFF; CDR3nt: TGCGCCAGCAGCCAAGATATTGGGACTAGAAATGAGCAGTTCTTC
v_gene: TRBV7-7; j_gene: TRBJ2-1; d_gene: -; abundance: -; CDR3aa: CASSSRIQDRAWVNEQFF; CDR3nt: TGTGCTAGCAGCTCCCGGATCCAGGACAGAGCATGGGTCAATGAGCAGTTCTTC
v_gene: TRBV5-1; j_gene: TRBJ2-7; d_gene: TRBD1; abundance: -; CDR3aa: CASSLSQGAGEQYF; CDR3nt: TGCGCCAGCAGCTTGTCCCAGGGGGCAGGCGAGCAGTACTTC
v_gene: TRBV18; j_gene: TRBJ2-1; d_gene: -; abundance: -; CDR3aa: CASSPLGDEQFF; CDR3nt: TGTGCCAGCTCACCATTGGGCGATGAGCAGTTCTTC
v_gene: TRBV4-3; j_gene: TRBJ2-3; d_gene: TRBD2; abundance: -; CDR3aa: CASSRQRTSGASDTQYF; CDR3nt: TGCGCCAGCAGCCGACAAAGGACTAGCGGGGCTTCAGATACGCAGTATTTT
v_gene: TRBV7-9; j_gene: TRBJ2-3; d_gene: TRBD2; abundance: -; CDR3aa: CASSAAGAPFVTDTQYF; CDR3nt: TGTGCCAGCAGCGCAGCGGGAGCGCCTTTTGTCACAGATACGCAGTATTTT
v_gene: TRBV9; j_gene: TRBJ2-5; d_gene: TRBD1; abundance: -; CDR3aa: CASSPSSGGETQYF; CDR3nt: TGTGCCAGCAGCCCTTCCTCAGGGGGAGAGACCCAGTACTTC
v_gene: TRBV6-2/TRBV6-3; j_gene: TRBJ1-1; d_gene: -; abundance: -; CDR3aa: CASSDGAYRTEAFF; CDR3nt: TGTGCCAGCAGTGATGGAGCTTACCGCACTGAAGCTTTCTTT
v_gene: TRBV19; j_gene: TRBJ1-5; d_gene: -; abundance: -; CDR3aa: CASSLVVRQPQHF; CDR3nt: TGTGCCAGTAGTCTCGTCGTCCGGCAGCCCCAGCATTTT
v_gene: TRBV9; j_gene: TRBJ2-5; d_gene: -; abundance: -; CDR3aa: CASSPTGVTQETQYF; CDR3nt: TGTGCCAGCAGCCCTACCGGGGTAACACAAGAGACCCAGTACTTC
v_gene: TRBV12-5; j_gene: TRBJ2-1; d_gene: -; abundance: -; CDR3aa: CASGFDNEQFF; CDR3nt: TGTGCTAGTGGTTTCGACAATGAGCAGTTCTTC
v_gene: TRBV2; j_gene: TRBJ2-7; d_gene: -; abundance: -; CDR3aa: CASSEEGGYSYEQYF; CDR3nt: TGTGCCAGCAGTGAAGAAGGGGGATACTCCTACGAGCAGTACTTC
v_gene: TRBV9; j_gene: TRBJ1-4; d_gene: TRBD1; abundance: -; CDR3aa: CASSVSQGVNEKLFF; CDR3nt: TGTGCCAGCAGCGTTAGTCAGGGGGTTAATGAAAAACTGTTTTTT
v_gene: TRBV14; j_gene: TRBJ2-1; d_gene: TRBD2; abundance: -; CDR3aa: CASSQSSGRARQFF; CDR3nt: TGTGCCAGCAGCCAATCTAGCGGGAGGGCCAGGCAGTTCTTC
v_gene: TRBV3-1/TRBV3-2; j_gene: TRBJ2-7; d_gene: TRBD1; abundance: -; CDR3aa: CASSPLGGQGNYEQYF; CDR3nt: TGTGCCAGCAGCCCTCTGGGCGGACAGGGGAACTACGAGCAGTACTTC
v_gene: TRBV13; j_gene: TRBJ1-2; d_gene: TRBD1; abundance: -; CDR3aa: CASSLDRGLNGYTF; CDR3nt: TGTGCCAGCAGCTTGGACAGGGGATTGAATGGCTACACCTTC
v_gene: TRBV27; j_gene: TRBJ2-2; d_gene: TRBD2; abundance: -; CDR3aa: CASSLEGAGVGGELFF; CDR3nt: TGTGCCAGCAGTTTAGAAGGAGCGGGAGTTGGCGGGGAGCTGTTTTTT